This T cell receptor beta chain was obtained from a study of response to subunit inactivated influenza vaccine. Using its own MiXCR run on the RT-PCR reads, TCRdb lists one record per CDR3 protein. This sample has about 170,000 distinct CDR3 sequences, with about 12% found just once. In the case of this clonotype: Its antigen is not identified.

Study-wide results and limits: Seasonal influenza vaccination, on each occasion, was suggested by the authors to recruit few new T cells.

Germline V gene lookup returns CDR1 SEHNR and CDR2 FQNEAQ (reference sequence). CDR3 length: 12 residues. The V end was cut by 1 base, the J end by 5 bases, with 6 bases between. This sample was shared with a second study, whose subject was T cells expressing NK-cell markers. This second study notes: cDNA encoding TCR beta was synthesized via 5'RACE template switching incorporating UMIs. The share of CD8+ T cells held by dominant NKG2C+ clonotypes was 1.0-7.0% in six donors. For a few donors, these clonotypes were likewise the leading ones in the CD3+CD56-NKG2C+ fraction.

The chain links TRBV7-9 to TRBJ2-7; D uncertain. This TCR came from a man in his fifties or sixties who received an inactivated influenza vaccine. Sequencing was performed on CD8+ T cells sorted from PBMCs, taken 12 days after vaccination. CDR3 in amino acids: CASSLEWNEQYF. In nucleotides, the CDR3 is TGTGCCAGCAGCTTAGAGTGGAACGAGCAGTACTTC. The full variable domain, in which reference TRBV7-9 and TRBJ2-7 provide the parts outside the CDR3, is DTGVSQNPRHKITKRGQNVTFRCDPISEHNRLYWYRQTLGQGPEFLTYFQNEAQLEKSRLLSDRFSAERPKGSFSTLEIQRTEQGDSAMYLCASSLEWNEQYFGPGTRLTVT.